This record concerns one T cell receptor beta chain sequence. TCRdb reanalysed the PCR reads using MiXCR and keeps one entry per CDR3 protein. Of over 9,500 distinct CDR3 sequences in the sample, 40% to 55% were seen once. This entry is derived from a study of immune characterization of retroperitoneal liposarcoma. Germline values: CDR1 MNHNY, CDR2 SVGAGI (reference sequence). V lost 7 bases and J 11 bases, leaving 14 bases between the germline ends. This CDR3 is built from 11 residues. This clonotype was sampled from a female donor with retroperitoneal liposarcoma. The chain combines TRBV6-6 with TRBJ1-1; no clear D. Sequences were obtained from tumor tissue. CDR3: CASILPPSAFF. As DNA, the CDR3 is TGTGCCAGCATCCTACCCCCTTCCGCTTTCTTT.